This note documents a single T cell receptor beta chain sequence. The record originates from a study of CD8 T cells in Susac syndrome. Patients with stable or active relapsing-remitting disease, all of them treatment-naive, made up the multiple sclerosis controls. TEMRA cells were FACS-enriched, while CD8+ and CD4+ T cells were negatively isolated. Reverse transcription of about 0.5 to 1 ug RNA was carried out with random hexamers. Amplification of TCR beta CDR3 by immunoSEQ multiplex PCR spanned 54 Vbeta and 13 Jbeta. One entry per CDR3 protein, called by TCRdb with MiXCR from the immunoSEQ multiplex PCR reads. This table has 150,000 to 180,000 distinct CDR3 sequences, just under 95% appearing once. Sequencing was done on a sample of CD8+ T cells from PBMCs. The clonotype was recovered from a human donor with multiple sclerosis.

The CDR3, as DNA: TGTGCCAGCAGCGTTGGACAGGGCTTTAACTATGGCTACACCTTC. Its translation: CASSVGQGFNYGYTF. The chain is built from TRBV9 and TRBJ1-2; 8 bases align to TRBD1. This CDR3 region has 15 residues. J lost 1 base, V lost 2 bases, and 4 bases had no gene match. Germline CDR1 is SGDLS and CDR2 is YYNGEE.